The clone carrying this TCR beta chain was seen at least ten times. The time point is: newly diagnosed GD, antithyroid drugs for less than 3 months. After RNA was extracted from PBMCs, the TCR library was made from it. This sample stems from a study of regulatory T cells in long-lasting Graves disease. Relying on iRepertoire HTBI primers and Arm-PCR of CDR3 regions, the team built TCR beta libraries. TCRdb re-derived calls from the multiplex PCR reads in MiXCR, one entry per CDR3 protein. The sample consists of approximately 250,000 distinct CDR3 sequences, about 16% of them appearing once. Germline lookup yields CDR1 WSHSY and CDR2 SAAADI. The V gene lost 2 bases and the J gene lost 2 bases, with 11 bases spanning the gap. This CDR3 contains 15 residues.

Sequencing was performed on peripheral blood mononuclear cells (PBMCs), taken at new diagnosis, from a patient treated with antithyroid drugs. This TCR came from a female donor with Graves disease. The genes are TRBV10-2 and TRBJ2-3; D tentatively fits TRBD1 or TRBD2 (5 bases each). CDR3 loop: CASSEVSGLTDTQYF. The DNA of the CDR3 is TGCGCCAGCAGTGAGGTCTCGGGGCTCACAGATACGCAGTATTTT.